The rows below give T cell receptor beta chains drawn from one sample of a study of blood T cell repertoires in COVID-19. Using immunoSEQ multiplex PCR, the repertoire was profiled, and TCRdb retains in-frame clones only, with some absent. The sample holds 320,000 or so clones, over 80% seen once. The sample consisted of PBMCs or T cells enriched from blood (not recorded which). These receptors were taken from a man under 40 who had recovered from COVID-19. Each CDR3 is given with its conserved first and last residue. D genes are given only for firm matches. Size values are once, few and many counts, or a class for expanded clones, and some rows have none.

D: TRBD1; size: NA; V: TRBV6-5; J: TRBJ2-3; DNA: TGTGCCAGCAGTTTGAGACAGGGTGATACGCAGTATTTT; CDR3: CASSLRQGDTQYF
D: TRBD2; size: NA; V: TRBV7-3; J: TRBJ2-3; DNA: TGTGCCAGCAGGTCTAGCGGGCGCACAGATACGCAGTATTTT; CDR3: CASRSSGRTDTQYF
D: TRBD1; size: NA; V: TRBV27; J: TRBJ2-7; DNA: TGTGCCAGCAGTTGGGACAGGGGACACGAGCAGTACTTC; CDR3: CASSWDRGHEQYF
D: TRBD1; size: NA; V: TRBV11-2; J: TRBJ2-2; DNA: TGTGCCAGCAGCTTAGGAATCGGGACAGGGGTAAACACCGGGGAGCTGTTTTTT; CDR3: CASSLGIGTGVNTGELFF
D: TRBD2; size: NA; V: TRBV7-9; J: TRBJ2-7; DNA: TGTGCCAGCAGCCCCGGGTCGCGGGGGAGTTACGAGCAGTACTTC; CDR3: CASSPGSRGSYEQYF
D: NA; size: once; V: TRBV5-4; J: TRBJ2-1; DNA: TGTGCCAGCAGCTTGCCCGCGACGTACACTAGCATTGAGCAGTTCTTC; CDR3: CASSLPATYTSIEQFF
D: TRBD1; size: NA; V: TRBV4-1; J: TRBJ1-1; DNA: TGCGCCAGCAGCCAAGCTACCCTCGGGACAGTCGCGAACACTGAAGCTTTCTTT; CDR3: CASSQATLGTVANTEAFF
D: NA; size: NA; V: TRBV16; J: TRBJ1-1; DNA: TGTGCCAGCAGCCGGCGGGGGGCGGTGAACACTGAAGCTTTCTTT; CDR3: CASSRRGAVNTEAFF
D: NA; size: NA; V: TRBV7-8; J: TRBJ1-1; DNA: TGTGCCAGCAGCTCCCTCAGGGTAGGGGACACTGAAGCTTTCTTT; CDR3: CASSSLRVGDTEAFF
D: NA; size: NA; V: TRBV19; J: TRBJ1-4; DNA: TGTGCCAGTGGAAGACTGGGGGGTTCAGATGAAAAACTGTTTTTT; CDR3: CASGRLGGSDEKLFF
D: TRBD2; size: NA; V: TRBV4-2; J: TRBJ2-7; DNA: TGTGCCAGCAGCCAAGACACTAGCGGCTACTACGAGCAGTACTTC; CDR3: CASSQDTSGYYEQYF
D: TRBD2; size: NA; V: TRBV2; J: TRBJ2-3; DNA: TGTGCCAGCAGTGGTTCACTAGCGGGGCCAGATACGCAGTATTTT; CDR3: CASSGSLAGPDTQYF
D: NA; size: NA; V: TRBV10-3; J: TRBJ2-7; DNA: TGTGCCATCAGTGAATGGGCCTCGGAGGGAGAGCAGTACTTC; CDR3: CAISEWASEGEQYF
D: NA; size: NA; V: TRBV7-3; J: TRBJ2-3; DNA: TGTGCCAGCAGCCAGTCGGGAATTAGCACAGATACGCAGTATTTT; CDR3: CASSQSGISTDTQYF
D: TRBD1; size: NA; V: TRBV29-1; J: TRBJ2-2; DNA: TGCAGCGTTGAAGGTGGGACAGACTACACCGGGGAGCTGTTTTTT; CDR3: CSVEGGTDYTGELFF
D: TRBD1; size: NA; V: TRBV28; J: TRBJ1-1; DNA: TGTGCCAGCAGTTTTTCCGGGACAGGGTCCACTGAAGCTTTCTTT; CDR3: CASSFSGTGSTEAFF
D: NA; size: NA; V: TRBV7-9; J: TRBJ2-5; DNA: TGTGCCAGCAGCTTAGCGGGACAAGCGGGGACCCTCAGGGGGACCCAGTACTTC; CDR3: CASSLAGQAGTLRGTQYF
D: NA; size: NA; V: TRBV18; J: TRBJ1-1; DNA: TGTGCCAGCTCACCAGGGTCAGGTGGCTTCGATGAAGCTTTCTTT; CDR3: CASSPGSGGFDEAFF
D: NA; size: NA; V: TRBV6-5; J: TRBJ2-1; DNA: TGTGCCAGCAGTCTTCAGGGAAGCTCCTACAATGAGCAGTTCTTC; CDR3: CASSLQGSSYNEQFF
D: NA; size: NA; V: TRBV4-2; J: TRBJ1-2; DNA: TGTGCCAGCAGCCATTACAGGGACTATGGCTACACCTTC; CDR3: CASSHYRDYGYTF
D: NA; size: NA; V: TRBV2; J: TRBJ1-1; DNA: TGTGCCAGCAGTGAGGGCCGGACGGGAAAGAACACTGAAGCTTTCTTT; CDR3: CASSEGRTGKNTEAFF
D: NA; size: NA; V: TRBV9; J: TRBJ1-3; DNA: TGTGCCAGCAGCGTAGGCGGGGGCCGAGGAAACACCATATATTTT; CDR3: CASSVGGGRGNTIYF
D: TRBD1; size: NA; V: TRBV11-2; J: TRBJ2-7; DNA: TGTGCCAGCAGCTTGGGACAGGGGGTCTACGAGCAGTACTTC; CDR3: CASSLGQGVYEQYF
D: TRBD1; size: NA; V: TRBV5-1; J: TRBJ1-5; DNA: TGCGCCAGCAGGGACGGGGACAGGAGCAATCAGCCCCAGCATTTT; CDR3: CASRDGDRSNQPQHF
D: TRBD1; size: NA; V: TRBV5-1; J: TRBJ2-7; DNA: TGCGCCAGCAGCTGGGGGTCCCGGGACAGGGATTACGAGCAGTACTTC; CDR3: CASSWGSRDRDYEQYF
D: NA; size: NA; V: TRBV30; J: TRBJ2-3; DNA: TGTGCCTGGAGTAGGGGGTGGACAGATACGCAGTATTTT; CDR3: CAWSRGWTDTQYF
D: TRBD1; size: NA; V: TRBV6-5; J: TRBJ2-7; DNA: TGTGCCAGCAGAGTAGGGGGGACAGGGTACTACGAGCAGTACTTC; CDR3: CASRVGGTGYYEQYF
D: NA; size: NA; V: TRBV3-1/TRBV3-2; J: TRBJ2-1; DNA: TGTGCCAGCAGCCTAGCCACCTACAATGAGCAGTTCTTC; CDR3: CASSLATYNEQFF
D: NA; size: NA; V: TRBV24-1; J: TRBJ2-6; DNA: TGTGCCACCAGTGATGGGAGGGGGGCCAACGTCCTGACTTTC; CDR3: CATSDGRGANVLTF
D: TRBD2; size: NA; V: TRBV29-1; J: TRBJ2-2; DNA: TGCAGCGTTCGACTAGCGCCGAACACCGGGGAGCTGTTTTTT; CDR3: CSVRLAPNTGELFF
D: NA; size: NA; V: TRBV5-1; J: TRBJ1-2; DNA: TGCGCCAGCAGGGGAGGGTTGGATGGCTACACCTTC; CDR3: CASRGGLDGYTF
D: TRBD2; size: NA; V: TRBV9; J: TRBJ2-2; DNA: TGTGCCAGCAGCCCTCGGGGGGATCTTTTAGGCGGGGAGCTGTTTTTT; CDR3: CASSPRGDLLGGELFF
D: NA; size: NA; V: TRBV10-1; J: TRBJ1-6; DNA: TGCGCCAGCATCGGCGGTGAGGCCCTCCACTTT; CDR3: CASIGGEALHF
D: NA; size: once; V: TRBV5-1; J: TRBJ2-1; DNA: TGCGCCAGCAGACCGGACTACCCCTACAATGAGCAGTTCTTC; CDR3: CASRPDYPYNEQFF
D: TRBD2; size: NA; V: TRBV5-6; J: TRBJ2-3; DNA: TGTGCCAGCAGCTTAGCGGGGGGGCGTGCAGATACGCAGTATTTT; CDR3: CASSLAGGRADTQYF
D: TRBD1; size: NA; V: TRBV2; J: TRBJ2-4; DNA: TGTGCCAGCAGCGATGGGACAGGGAAAAACATTCAGTACTTC; CDR3: CASSDGTGKNIQYF
D: TRBD1; size: NA; V: TRBV11-3; J: TRBJ1-1; DNA: TGTGCCAGCAGCTGGACAGGGTCGGCCACTGAAGCTTTCTTT; CDR3: CASSWTGSATEAFF
D: TRBD2; size: NA; V: TRBV2; J: TRBJ2-7; DNA: TGTGCCAGCAGCTCAACTAGCGGGGGAGCCTACGAGCAGTACTTC; CDR3: CASSSTSGGAYEQYF
D: TRBD1; size: NA; V: TRBV7-9; J: TRBJ1-2; DNA: TGTGCCAGCAGCTTAGAGTGGGGGACAGGGGGGACTCGCGGCTACACCTTC; CDR3: CASSLEWGTGGTRGYTF
D: TRBD1; size: NA; V: TRBV2; J: TRBJ2-5; DNA: TGTGCCACCGCGTCCGGACAGGGATGGGAGACCCAGTACTTC; CDR3: CATASGQGWETQYF
D: TRBD1; size: NA; V: TRBV10-3; J: TRBJ1-3; DNA: TGTGCCATCAGTGTACGGGACAGGGCCCGAAACACCATATATTTT; CDR3: CAISVRDRARNTIYF
D: TRBD2; size: NA; V: TRBV30; J: TRBJ2-1; DNA: TGTGCCTGGAGGGGACTAGCGGGAGAGAACAATGAGCAGTTCTTC; CDR3: CAWRGLAGENNEQFF
D: NA; size: NA; V: TRBV12-3/TRBV12-4; J: TRBJ1-5; DNA: TGTGCCAGCAGTTTTCAGAATCAGCCCCAGCATTTT; CDR3: CASSFQNQPQHF
D: NA; size: NA; V: TRBV3-1/TRBV3-2; J: TRBJ2-2; DNA: TGTGCCAGCAGCCAAGATCCGAGCGGGGAGCTGTTTTTT; CDR3: CASSQDPSGELFF
D: TRBD1; size: once; V: TRBV10-3; J: TRBJ2-3; DNA: TGTGCCATCAGTGAAACGGACAGGGGGGTCACGGATACGCAGTATTTT; CDR3: CAISETDRGVTDTQYF
D: NA; size: NA; V: TRBV3-1/TRBV3-2; J: TRBJ1-6; DNA: TGTGCCAGCAGCCAAGAATCACGGAATTCACCCCTCCACTTT; CDR3: CASSQESRNSPLHF